Described below is a single TCR beta chain sequence and its context. The record originates from a study of blood T cell repertoires in COVID-19. The assay was immunoSEQ multiplex PCR, and TCRdb's table has in-frame clones only and misses some. The sample has 200,000 to 250,000 clones; about 80% are singletons. CDR3 length: 15 amino acids. The germline CDR1 and CDR2 sequences are SGHVS and FNYEAQ. V lost 3 bases and J lost 9, with 18 bases in between. The sequencing input was PBMCs or T cells enriched from blood (not recorded which). This receptor was obtained from a man aged 55 to 69 who had recovered from COVID-19. V and J are TRBV7-6 and TRBJ1-5, with D hard to call. In nucleotides, the CDR3 is TGTGCCAGCAGCTTTAGTCGGAGGTTCATCGGGCCCCAGCATTTT. Its protein is CASSFSRRFIGPQHF.